A single T cell receptor beta chain is shown here with its context. CDR3 size: 15 residues. CDR1 is KGHSH, CDR2 LQKENI, per germline. V was clipped by 3 bases and J by 7 bases, with 18 bases between them. Per the authors' pipeline: Estimates of nucleated cell counts were drawn from the amplification of reference gene primers. Repertoires were generated with immunoSEQ multiplex PCR, while TCRdb's copy carries only in-frame clones and drops some. That table gives V, J and clone size, and the DNA gave D and trimming. The data hold about 220,000 clones, with around 82% observed a single time. The data originate from a study of blood T cell repertoires in COVID-19. On the study more broadly: PBMCs, B-cell-depleted T cells, or T cells were the source of the cDNA or gDNA that made up the material.

The sample taken for sequencing was peripheral blood. This chain joins TRBV18 and TRBJ1-1, with D perhaps matching TRBD1 (5 bases). The clonotype originates from a woman in her sixties or seventies with acute or convalescent COVID-19. In DNA, the CDR3 is TGTGCCAGCTCACCCAGGCAGGGAGGAGTTGGTGAAGCTTTCTTT. Translated: CASSPRQGGVGEAFF. Together with reference TRBV18 and TRBJ1-1, the CDR3 gives the full variable domain: NAGVMQNPRHLVRRRGQEARLRCSPMKGHSHVYWYRQLPEEGLKFMVYLQKENIIDESGMPKERFSAEFPKEGPSILRIQQVVRGDSAAYFCASSPRQGGVGEAFFGQGTRLTVV.